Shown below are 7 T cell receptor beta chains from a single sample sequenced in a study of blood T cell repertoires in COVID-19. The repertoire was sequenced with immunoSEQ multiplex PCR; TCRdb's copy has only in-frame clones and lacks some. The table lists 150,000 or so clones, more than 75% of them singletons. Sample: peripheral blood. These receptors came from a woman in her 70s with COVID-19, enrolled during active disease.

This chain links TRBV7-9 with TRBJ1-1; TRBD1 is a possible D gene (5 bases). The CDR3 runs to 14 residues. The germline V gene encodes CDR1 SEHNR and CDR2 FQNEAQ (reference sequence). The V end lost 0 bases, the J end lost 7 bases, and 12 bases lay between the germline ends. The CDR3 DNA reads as TGTGCCAGCAGCTTAGCCGCGGGACCAGATGAAGCTTTCTTT. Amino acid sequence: CASSLAAGPDEAFF.

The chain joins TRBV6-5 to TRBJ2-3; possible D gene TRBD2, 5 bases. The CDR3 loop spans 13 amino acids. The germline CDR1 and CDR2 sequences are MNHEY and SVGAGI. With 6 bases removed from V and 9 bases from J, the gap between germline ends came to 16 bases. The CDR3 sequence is CASSSGTGGTQYF. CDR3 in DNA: TGTGCCAGCAGCTCGGGTACGGGCGGGACGCAGTATTTT.

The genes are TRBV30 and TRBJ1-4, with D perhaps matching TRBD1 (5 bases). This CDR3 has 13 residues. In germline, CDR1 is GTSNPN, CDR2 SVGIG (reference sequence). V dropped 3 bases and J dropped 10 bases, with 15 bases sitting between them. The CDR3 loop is CAWRGTAEGKLFF. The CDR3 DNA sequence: TGTGCCTGGAGGGGGACGGCGGAGGGAAAACTGTTTTTT.

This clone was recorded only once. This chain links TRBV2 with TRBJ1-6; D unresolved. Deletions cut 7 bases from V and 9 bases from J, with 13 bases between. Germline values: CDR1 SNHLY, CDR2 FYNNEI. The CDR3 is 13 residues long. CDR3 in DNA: TGTGCCAGCACAGACCCGAGGGCTTCACCCCTCCACTTT. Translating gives CASTDPRASPLHF.

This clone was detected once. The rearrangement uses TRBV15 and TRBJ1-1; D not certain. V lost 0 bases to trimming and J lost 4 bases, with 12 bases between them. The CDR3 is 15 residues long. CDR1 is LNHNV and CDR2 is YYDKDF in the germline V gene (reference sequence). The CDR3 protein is CATSRELDGATEAFF. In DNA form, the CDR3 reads TGTGCCACCAGCAGAGAATTAGATGGAGCCACTGAAGCTTTCTTT. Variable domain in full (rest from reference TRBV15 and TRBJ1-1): DAMVIQNPRYQVTQFGKPVTLSCSQTLNHNVMYWYQQKSSQAPKLLFHYYDKDFNNEADTPDNFQSRRPNTSFCFLDIRSPGLGDTAMYLCATSRELDGATEAFFGQGTRLTVV.

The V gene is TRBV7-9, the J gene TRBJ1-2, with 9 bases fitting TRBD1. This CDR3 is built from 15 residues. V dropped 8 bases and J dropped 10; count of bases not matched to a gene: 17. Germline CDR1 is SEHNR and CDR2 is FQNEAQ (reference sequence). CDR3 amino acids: CASLYSGTGRNDYTF. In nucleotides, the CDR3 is TGTGCCAGCTTATACTCCGGGACAGGGAGAAATGACTACACCTTC.

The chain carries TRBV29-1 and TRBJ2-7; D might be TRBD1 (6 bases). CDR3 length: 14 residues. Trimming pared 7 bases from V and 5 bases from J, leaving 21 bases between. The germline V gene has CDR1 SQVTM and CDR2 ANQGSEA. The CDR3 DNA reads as TGCAGCGCAGAGCCTTTGGACAGTCGAAACGAGCAGTACTTC. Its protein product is CSAEPLDSRNEQYF.